The 11 T cell receptor beta chains listed next were all sequenced from one sample in a study of cytomegalovirus exposure and HLA in healthy donors. With 60 Vbeta and 13 Jbeta primers, the PCR was carried out. Assay: immunoSEQ multiplex PCR; the TCRdb copy retains only in-frame clones and omits some. The repertoire has 90,000 to 150,000 clones, 76% of them found once; the top ten carry approximately 12%. Sequenced material: PBMCs. The receptors come from a middle-aged woman in good health and CMV-seropositive.

The genes are TRBV12-5 and TRBJ2-2; D is possibly TRBD1 (6 bases). This CDR3 region has 14 residues. Germline V gene lookup returns CDR1 LGHNT and CDR2 FRNRAP. V lost 0 bases to trimming and J lost 5 bases, with 7 bases between them. The CDR3 region has the DNA TGTGCTAGTGGTTTGGTGGGGGCTACCGGGGAGCTGTTTTTT. It is translated as CASGLVGATGELFF.

Regarding this clone: Germline is not matched at one junction end, which may reflect a read error. Other nucleotide sequences from this sample produce the same CDR3. The J gene is TRBJ1-6, the V gene TRBV5-4, with 7 bases aligning to TRBD1. The germline CDR1 and CDR2 sequences are SGHNT and YYREEE (reference sequence). The length of the CDR3 is 13 residues. CDR3 residues: CASSLEGARPLHF. The CDR3 DNA reads as TGCGCCAGCAGCTTGGAGGGGGCACGTCCCCTCCACTTT.

This clone has just a few counts. The V and J genes are TRBV6-5 and TRBJ1-2; 7 nucleotides match TRBD1. After removal of 1 base from V and 7 bases from J, the junction contained 9 bases not matched to a gene. Germline assignment: CDR1 MNHEY and CDR2 SVGAGI. The CDR3 sequence is 15 residues long. The CDR3 reads CASSYYPPGQFGYTF. DNA of the CDR3: TGTGCCAGCAGTTACTATCCCCCGGGACAGTTTGGCTACACCTTC.

The V gene is TRBV30, the J gene TRBJ1-1, with unresolved D. CDR1 is GTSNPN, CDR2 SVGIG, per germline (reference sequence). Trimming removed 3 bases at V and 4 bases at J, with 15 bases between. The CDR3 runs to 14 residues. CDR3 in DNA: TGTGCCTGGAGGACGGTGGGTCGGGTCACTGAAGCTTTCTTT. It translates to CAWRTVGRVTEAFF.

The CDR3 region has the DNA TGCAGCGTTGCGGAGGTGGGTGTCGGCAATCAGCCCCAGCATTTT. It is translated as CSVAEVGVGNQPQHF. This chain links TRBV29-1 with TRBJ1-5; D is unresolved. CDR3 size: 15 residues. The germline gives CDR1 SQVTM, CDR2 ANQGSEA. V was clipped by 4 bases and J by 2 bases, with 15 bases between them.

The chain links TRBV19 to TRBJ2-1, with no clear D. Germline values: CDR1 LNHDA, CDR2 SQIVND (reference sequence). V was clipped by 3 bases and J by 8 bases, with 11 bases between them. The CDR3 loop spans 13 amino acids. The CDR3 DNA is TGTGCCAGTAGTATGAATAGTATCGATGAGCAGTTCTTC. Residues: CASSMNSIDEQFF.

J is TRBJ1-3 and V is TRBV5-1, with D perhaps TRBD1 (5 bases). Germline V gene sequence: CDR1 SGHRS, CDR2 YFSETQ. The CDR3 extends over 13 amino acids. Trimming pared 7 bases from V and 3 bases from J, leaving 11 bases between. The CDR3 bases are TGCGCCAGCTCACAGGAAGATGGAAACACCATATATTTT. Protein sequence: CASSQEDGNTIYF. The variable domain in full, completed from reference TRBV5-1 and TRBJ1-3, reads KAGVTQTPRYLIKTRGQQVTLSCSPISGHRSVSWYQQTPGQGLQFLFEYFSETQRNKGNFPGRFSGRQFSNSRSEMNVSTLELGDSALYLCASSQEDGNTIYFGEGSWLTVV.

This clone was counted a few times. V usage is TRBV7-2 and J usage is TRBJ2-1; maybe TRBD1 (7 bases). The CDR3 is 17 amino acids. Between the trimmed V and J ends, which lost 5 bases and 6 bases, there was a span of 23 bases. In germline, CDR1 is SGHTA, CDR2 FQGNSA. The chain's CDR3 is CASSPHLPRQGGNEQFF. DNA for the CDR3: TGTGCCAGCAGCCCCCACCTTCCCAGACAGGGAGGCAATGAGCAGTTCTTC. The variable domain in full, with the rest retrieved from reference TRBV7-2 and TRBJ2-1, is GAGVSQSPSNKVTEKGKDVELRCDPISGHTALYWYRQSLGQGLEFLIYFQGNSAPDKSGLPSDRFSAERTGGSVSTLTIQRTQQEDSAVYLCASSPHLPRQGGNEQFFGPGTRLTVL.

The gene calls are TRBV6-1 and TRBJ2-7; 9 bases are a match to TRBD1. Germline V CDR1 and CDR2: MNHNS, SASEGT. Trimming at V came to 7 bases and at J to 3 bases, leaving 7 bases not matched to a gene. The CDR3 has 14 residues. As DNA, the CDR3 is TGTGCCAGCATCTCCGGGACAGGGCACTACGAGCAGTACTTC. It codes for CASISGTGHYEQYF.

This rearrangement joins TRBV5-4 to TRBJ1-2; D gene uncertain. Germline CDR1 is SGHNT and CDR2 is YYREEE (reference sequence). CDR3 length equals 13 residues. V was clipped by 0 bases and J by 4 bases, with 7 bases between them. The CDR3 DNA reads as TGTGCCAGCAGCTTGGAGCGGATCTATGGCTACACCTTC. Translating gives CASSLERIYGYTF.

A single count supports this clone. CDR3 amino acids: CAWSVGRAYSPLHF. The CDR3 nucleotides are TGTGCCTGGAGTGTCGGCAGGGCTTATTCACCCCTCCACTTT. The J gene is TRBJ1-6, the V gene TRBV30, with D possibly TRBD1 on 5 matching bases. In germline, CDR1 is GTSNPN, CDR2 SVGIG (reference sequence). V was pared by 0 bases and J by 8 bases, with 11 bases between. This CDR3 contains 14 residues.